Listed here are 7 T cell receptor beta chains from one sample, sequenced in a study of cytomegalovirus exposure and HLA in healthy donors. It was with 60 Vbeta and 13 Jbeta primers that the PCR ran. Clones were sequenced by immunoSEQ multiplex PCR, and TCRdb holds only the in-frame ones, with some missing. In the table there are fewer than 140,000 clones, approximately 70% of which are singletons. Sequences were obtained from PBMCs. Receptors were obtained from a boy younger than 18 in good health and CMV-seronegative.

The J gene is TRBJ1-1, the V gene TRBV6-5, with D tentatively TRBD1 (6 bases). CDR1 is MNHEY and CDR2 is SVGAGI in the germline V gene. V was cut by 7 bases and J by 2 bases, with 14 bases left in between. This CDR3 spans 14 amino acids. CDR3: CASISGTLNTEAFF. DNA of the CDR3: TGTGCCAGCATCTCCGGGACACTTAACACTGAAGCTTTCTTT.

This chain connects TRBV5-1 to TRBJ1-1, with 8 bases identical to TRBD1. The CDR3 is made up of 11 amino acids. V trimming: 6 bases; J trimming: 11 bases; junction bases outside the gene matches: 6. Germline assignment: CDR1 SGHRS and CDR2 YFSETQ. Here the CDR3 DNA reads TGCGCCAGCACAGGACAGGGCTGGGCTTTCTTT. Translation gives CASTGQGWAFF. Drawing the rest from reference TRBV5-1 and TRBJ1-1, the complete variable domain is KAGVTQTPRYLIKTRGQQVTLSCSPISGHRSVSWYQQTPGQGLQFLFEYFSETQRNKGNFPGRFSGRQFSNSRSEMNVSTLELGDSALYLCASTGQGWAFFGQGTRLTVV.

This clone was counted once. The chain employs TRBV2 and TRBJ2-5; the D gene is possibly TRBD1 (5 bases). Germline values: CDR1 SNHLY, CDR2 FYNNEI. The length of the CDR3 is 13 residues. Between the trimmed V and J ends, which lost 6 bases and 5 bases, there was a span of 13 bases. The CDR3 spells CASRTDTEETQYF. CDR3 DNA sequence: TGTGCCAGCAGGACGGACACGGAGGAGACCCAGTACTTC.

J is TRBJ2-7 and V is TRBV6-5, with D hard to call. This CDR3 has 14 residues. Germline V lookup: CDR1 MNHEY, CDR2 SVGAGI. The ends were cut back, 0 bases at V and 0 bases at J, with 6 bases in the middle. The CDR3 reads CASSYSSPSYEQYF. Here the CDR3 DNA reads TGTGCCAGCAGTTACTCGTCTCCCTCCTACGAGCAGTACTTC.

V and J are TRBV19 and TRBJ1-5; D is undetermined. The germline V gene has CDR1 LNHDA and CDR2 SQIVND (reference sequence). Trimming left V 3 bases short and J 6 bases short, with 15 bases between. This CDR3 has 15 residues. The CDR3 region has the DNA TGTGCCAGTAGTATCACTTACCCAAAGCGTCAGCCCCAGCATTTT. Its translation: CASSITYPKRQPQHF.

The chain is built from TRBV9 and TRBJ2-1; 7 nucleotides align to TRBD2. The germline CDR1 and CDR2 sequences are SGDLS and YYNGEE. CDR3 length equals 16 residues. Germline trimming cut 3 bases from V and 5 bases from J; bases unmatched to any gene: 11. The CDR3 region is CASSGRGTNLNNEQFF. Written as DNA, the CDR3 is TGTGCCAGCAGCGGCCGGGGGACTAACCTTAACAATGAGCAGTTCTTC.

The CDR3 spells CASSTGGEQFF. Written as DNA, the CDR3 is TGTGCCAGCAGCACAGGGGGTGAGCAGTTCTTC. The chain is built from TRBV27 and TRBJ2-1, with 8 bases lining up with TRBD1. Unmatched junction bases numbered 1, after V lost 6 bases and J lost 9 bases. Per the germline V gene, CDR1 is MNHEY and CDR2 is SMNVEV (reference sequence). This CDR3 is 11 amino acids long.